One TCR beta chain is described in this entry. The target antigen is unknown. Vbeta (60) and Jbeta (13) primers were used in the PCR. Data came from immunoSEQ multiplex PCR; TCRdb stores just in-frame clones and leaves some out. The sample yields about 190,000 clones, 83% seen once. The data derive from a study of cytomegalovirus exposure and HLA in healthy donors. Per germline, CDR1 SGHTA and CDR2 FQGNSA. The V gene end was trimmed by 5 bases and the J gene end by 4 bases; junction bases not matched to a gene: 9. This CDR3 region has 16 residues. Study conclusions and caveats: The HLA-A and HLA-B alleles of most subjects were reportedly predicted accurately from TCR beta sequences. Beyond CMV serostatus, there was no information to go on about immune exposure. Later, an analysis showed that TCR beta chains associated with HLA were more clonally expanded than others that were equally common.

The sequenced sample was PBMCs. The TCR comes from a man aged 40-50 years in good health and CMV-seropositive. The chain combines TRBV7-2 with TRBJ2-1; TRBD2 aligns across 9 bases. CDR3: CASSRGLAGGYNEQFF. CDR3 coding DNA: TGTGCCAGCAGCCGGGGACTAGCCGGGGGTTACAATGAGCAGTTCTTC.